A selection of T cell receptor beta chains follows, all from one sample in a study of control samples from healthy donors and cancer patients. The protocol was immunoSEQ multiplex PCR, while the TCRdb copy is restricted to in-frame clones and leaves out a portion. The table shows some 150,000 clones, with more than 80% occurring only once. The sample taken for sequencing was blood. The receptors were gathered from a young man in good health. CDR3s include the opening cysteine and the closing phenylalanine or tryptophan. A D gene is named only where the DNA matches it firmly. The size field is filled for only some rows; it gives once, few, many or a size class.

clone size	V gene	D gene	J gene	CDR3 DNA	CDR3 protein
-	TRBV19	TRBD2	TRBJ2-3	TGTGCCAGTAGTCTTGGACTAGCGGGGGGAAGCACAGATACGCAGTATTTT	CASSLGLAGGSTDTQYF
-	TRBV4-1	-	TRBJ2-3	TGCGCCAGCAGCCAGGGGCTCCGGGACTTAGCTAGCACAGATACGCAGTATTTT	CASSQGLRDLASTDTQYF
-	TRBV19	TRBD1	TRBJ1-3	TGTGCCAGTAGTACCGGGACAGAATCTGGAAACACCATATATTTT	CASSTGTESGNTIYF
-	TRBV4-1	-	TRBJ1-5	TGCGCCAGCAGCCCCCAGACTATAGCTCAGCCCCAGCATTTT	CASSPQTIAQPQHF
once	TRBV6-5	TRBD1	TRBJ2-7	TGTGCCAGCAGTCCGGGACAGGGAGGTTACGAGCAGTACTTC	CASSPGQGGYEQYF
-	TRBV13	TRBD2	TRBJ2-7	TGTGCCAGCAGCTACCTTCCTAGCGGGGGGGCCTACGAGCAGTACTTC	CASSYLPSGGAYEQYF
-	TRBV18	TRBD1	TRBJ1-6	TGTGCCAGCTCACCACTACCGGGACAGGGGAATTCACCCCTCCACTTT	CASSPLPGQGNSPLHF
once	TRBV11-1	-	TRBJ1-2	TGTGCCAGCAGCTTCACCCAGAGGGGCCTTGGCTACACCTTC	CASSFTQRGLGYTF
-	TRBV27	-	TRBJ2-1	TGTGCCGCCTACAATGGGCAGTTCTTC	CAAYNGQFF
-	TRBV20-1	-	TRBJ2-1	TGCAGTGCAAACGACAGGAATGAGCAGTTCTTC	CSANDRNEQFF
-	TRBV6-5	TRBD1	TRBJ1-2	TGTGCCAGCAGCTCACGGGGACAGGGTGATGGCTACACCTTC	CASSSRGQGDGYTF
-	TRBV2	-	TRBJ2-1	TGTGCCAGCAGCGCTGACAGGGAGGTAGTAGGTGAGCAGTTCTTC	CASSADREVVGEQFF
-	TRBV4-1	-	TRBJ2-5	TGCGCCAGCAGCCAAGAACACCAGGACGAGACCCAGTACTTC	CASSQEHQDETQYF
-	TRBV6-5	-	TRBJ2-6	TGTGCCAGCAGACCGCATCCTCCGGGGGCCAACGTCCTGACTTTC	CASRPHPPGANVLTF
-	TRBV20-1	-	TRBJ2-3	TGCAGTGCTGGCACAGATACGCAGTATTTT	CSAGTDTQYF
-	TRBV9	-	TRBJ2-7	TGTGCCAGCAGCGTAGGGCAGCAAAGCTACGAGCAGTACTTC	CASSVGQQSYEQYF
-	TRBV9	-	TRBJ1-3	TGTGCCAGCAGCCCCTGGGACTTTCAAAGCTCTGGAAACACCATATATTTT	CASSPWDFQSSGNTIYF
-	TRBV6-5	-	TRBJ1-5	TGTGCCAGCAGCGGACAGAATAGCAATCAGCCCCAGCATTTT	CASSGQNSNQPQHF
-	TRBV6-5	-	TRBJ1-5	TGTGCCAGCAGTTACTCGGGAGGGGGAAGCAATCAGCCCCAGCATTTT	CASSYSGGGSNQPQHF
few	TRBV7-6	-	TRBJ1-5	TGTGCCAGCAGCTTACTTCAAGCGGGTTTCGGCAATCAGCCCCAGCATTTT	CASSLLQAGFGNQPQHF
-	TRBV29-1	TRBD1	TRBJ1-4	TGCAGCGCCCGACAGGGGGCTTCAACTAATGAAAAACTGTTTTTT	CSARQGASTNEKLFF
once	TRBV11-2	-	TRBJ1-1	TGTGCCAGCAGCTTATACTGGAACACTGAAGCTTTCTTT	CASSLYWNTEAFF
-	TRBV19	-	TRBJ1-4	TGTGCCAGCGGGGGTGGGGAAAAACTGTTTTTT	CASGGGEKLFF
-	TRBV5-4	-	TRBJ2-7	TGTGCCAGCAGCTTATGGGGGCCCGCCTACGAGCAGTACTTC	CASSLWGPAYEQYF
-	TRBV7-3	-	TRBJ1-5	TGTGCCAGCAGCTTAAGCGTAGATCAGCCCCAGCATTTT	CASSLSVDQPQHF
-	TRBV6-1	TRBD1	TRBJ2-5	TGTGCCAGCAGTGAAGGGACAGGGGAGACCCAGTACTTC	CASSEGTGETQYF
-	TRBV2	-	TRBJ2-7	TGTGCCAGCAGCACGTTCTCCTACGAGCAGTACTTC	CASSTFSYEQYF
-	TRBV7-6	-	TRBJ2-3	TGTGCCAGCAGCCCTGGGGGGGCTAGCACAGATACGCAGTATTTT	CASSPGGASTDTQYF
-	TRBV19	-	TRBJ2-7	TGTGCCAGTAGTCCCCTTGGGGGGACGTCCTACGAGCAGTACTTC	CASSPLGGTSYEQYF
-	TRBV11-2	-	TRBJ1-4	TGTGCCAGCAGCTTGGCCTGGGGAGCAACTAATGAAAAACTGTTTTTT	CASSLAWGATNEKLFF
-	TRBV4-1	TRBD1	TRBJ1-1	TGCGCCAGCAGCCTATCGCATCTACAGGGGGGGGAAGCTTTCTTT	CASSLSHLQGGEAFF
-	TRBV6-5	TRBD1	TRBJ1-1	TGTGCCAGCAGTTTGGACAGGGTGAGGATGAACACTGAAGCTTTCTTT	CASSLDRVRMNTEAFF
-	TRBV7-2	-	TRBJ2-7	TGTGCCAGCAGCCCGGGAATACCAATCTACGAGCAGTACTTC	CASSPGIPIYEQYF
-	TRBV9	-	TRBJ1-6	TGTGCCAGCAGCGGCCCGCCCGGGGACACCATCCGACCCCTCCACTTT	CASSGPPGDTIRPLHF
-	TRBV7-2	TRBD1	TRBJ1-2	TGTGCCAGCAGCTCGAGACAGGGGGCCACGGTTGAAGGCTACACCTTC	CASSSRQGATVEGYTF
-	TRBV11-2	TRBD1	TRBJ2-3	TGTGCCAGCAGCTTCTTACAGGGGGCGTTTATCCCAGATACGCAGTATTTT	CASSFLQGAFIPDTQYF
-	TRBV19	-	TRBJ2-1	TGTGCCAGTAGGGCGGCCGGAGACTCCTACAATGAGCAGTTCTTC	CASRAAGDSYNEQFF
-	TRBV30	-	TRBJ1-6	TGTGCCTGGACGGGACTGGGCGAAGGACCCCTCCACTTT	CAWTGLGEGPLHF
-	TRBV5-4	-	TRBJ1-1	TGTGCCAGCAGCTTTCAGGGGAACACTGAAGCTTTCTTT	CASSFQGNTEAFF
-	TRBV7-9	-	TRBJ1-5	TGTGCCAGCAGCTTAGGGCAGTCCAATCAGCCCCAGCATTTT	CASSLGQSNQPQHF
-	TRBV4-2	TRBD1	TRBJ1-4	TGTGCCAGCAGCCAAGTTGGGACAGGGGATGGAAAACTGTTTTTT	CASSQVGTGDGKLFF
few	TRBV28	TRBD1	TRBJ1-2	TGTGCCACACAAGACTTGAGGGGGCTCTACAATGGCTACACCTTC	CATQDLRGLYNGYTF
-	TRBV28	-	TRBJ1-4	TGTGCCAGCAGTTTATGGGCCCGGGCTGGGGAAAAACTGTTTTTT	CASSLWARAGEKLFF
-	TRBV4-3	TRBD2	TRBJ2-2	TGCGCCAGCAAGAGGGAGGGATCCACCGGGGAGCTGTTTTTT	CASKREGSTGELFF
-	TRBV29-1	-	TRBJ1-1	TGCAGCGTTTGGGGGGGGTCTGAAGCTTTCTTT	CSVWGGSEAFF
-	TRBV28	TRBD2	TRBJ2-7	TGTGCCAGCAGTTTTGGCGGGGGGATCAACGAGCAGTACTTC	CASSFGGGINEQYF
-	TRBV4-1	-	TRBJ1-2	TGCGCCAGCAGCCAAGATCGGGTCCGGCATGGCTACACCTTC	CASSQDRVRHGYTF
-	TRBV11-2	-	TRBJ2-7	TGTGCCAGCAGCTTAGAACCGGCCTCGGCCTACGAGCAGTACTTC	CASSLEPASAYEQYF
-	TRBV7-9	-	TRBJ1-2	TGTGCCAGCAGCTTAGCCGGGGGCGCTTCCCATGGCTACACCTTC	CASSLAGGASHGYTF